Below, 10 T cell receptor beta chains from the same sample are listed, as sequenced in a study of glioma-infiltrating T cells. Using RNA template, CDR3s of TCR alpha and beta were amplified with iRepertoire arm-PCR. TCRdb passed the multiplex PCR reads through MiXCR, listing each CDR3 protein once. The data hold approximately 190,000 distinct CDR3 sequences, with 25% to 35% observed a single time. The sample taken for sequencing was glioma tissue, nonneoplastic brain tissue, or PBMCs (not recorded which). The origin of the receptors is a human donor with low-grade glioma or glioblastoma, undergoing nonglioma brain surgery, or in good health (not recorded which).

A remark on this clonotype: Since the CDR3 does not end with the conserved phenylalanine or tryptophan, this likely comes from a read error. The chain carries TRBV4-1 and TRBJ1-5, with 7 bases lining up with TRBD1. Germline lookup yields CDR1 MGHRA and CDR2 YSYEKL. V dropped 0 bases and J dropped 5; count of bases not matched to a gene: 4. This CDR3 has 15 amino acids. The CDR3 DNA sequence: TGCGCCAGCAGCCAAGAAAGGGACAGAGATCAGCCCCAGCATTCT. It yields the protein CASSQERDRDQPQHS.

This clonotype was found many times. V gene TRBV28 combines with J gene TRBJ1-5; D uncertain. The CDR3 is 12 amino acids. V was pared by 3 bases and J by 7 bases, with 7 bases between. Germline V gene lookup returns CDR1 MDHEN and CDR2 SYDVKM. CDR3 protein: CASSLWEQPQHF. In DNA, the CDR3 is TGTGCCAGCAGTTTGTGGGAGCAGCCCCAGCATTTT.

This clonotype was observed a handful of times. This chain uses TRBV27 with TRBJ2-7, with TRBD1 identical over 7 bases. Losses at the gene ends were 9 bases for V and 2 bases for J; bases not matched to a gene: 10. Per germline, CDR1 MNHEY and CDR2 SMNVEV (reference sequence). CDR3 length equals 14 residues. The CDR3: CASSTGTDAYEQYF. CDR3 nucleotide sequence: TGTGCCAGTAGTACCGGGACAGATGCCTACGAGCAGTACTTC.

J is TRBJ2-1 and V is TRBV19, with D tentatively TRBD2 (5 bases). In germline, CDR1 is LNHDA, CDR2 SQIVND (reference sequence). There are 15 residues in the CDR3. Trimming stripped 6 bases from V and 4 bases from J, with 16 bases between. For the CDR3, the DNA is TGTGCCAGTAGGGCCCCAGGAGGTCTATACAATGAGCAGTTCTTC. Translated, it gives CASRAPGGLYNEQFF. The full variable domain, completed using reference TRBV19 and TRBJ2-1, is DGGITQSPKYLFRKEGQNVTLSCEQNLNHDAMYWYRQDPGQGLRLIYYSQIVNDFQKGDIAEGYSVSREKKESFPLTVTSAQKNPTAFYLCASRAPGGLYNEQFFGPGTRLTVL.

This clonotype was recorded a few times. The DNA is left out, because the CDR3 cannot be placed on it with certainty; the CDR3 is given as TCRdb lists it. J is TRBJ2-3 and V is TRBV7-3; the table's D call, TRBD2, was not checked against the DNA. The CDR3 is 19 amino acids in total, end residues counted. The V gene's germline CDR1 is SGHTA and CDR2 FQGTGA. The CDR3 loop is CASSFYICSASGPADTQYF.

Concerning this clonotype: At one boundary the junction diverges from the germline segment, which might be a read error. The rearrangement links TRBV20-1 to TRBJ2-7; weak D call: TRBD2 (7 bases). This CDR3 has 13 amino acids. Germline V lookup: CDR1 DFQATT, CDR2 SNEGSKA (reference sequence). The DNA for the CDR3 is TGCAGTGCTAGAGGCGGGGGCTCCTACGAACAGTACTTC. It encodes CSARGGGSYEQYF.

The sample holds many counts of this clonotype. The chain is built from TRBV4-1 and TRBJ2-1, with 12 positions matching TRBD2. V trimming: 5 bases; J trimming: 4 bases; junction bases outside the gene matches: 15. The length of the CDR3 is 19 residues. CDR1 is MGHRA, CDR2 YSYEKL, per germline. CDR3 loop: CASSALVDLAGGKYNEQFF. The CDR3 DNA sequence: TGCGCCAGCAGCGCCCTGGTTGATCTAGCGGGAGGGAAATACAATGAGCAGTTCTTC.

This clonotype was detected many times. CDR3 in amino acids: CASSFLGSGANVLTF. The CDR3 nucleotides are TGTGCCAGCAGTTTTTTGGGATCTGGGGCCAACGTCCTGACTTTC. This sequence joins TRBV28 and TRBJ2-6; D is uncertain. There are 15 residues in the CDR3. The V end lost 3 bases, the J end lost 1 base, and 7 bases lay between the germline ends. The germline V gene encodes CDR1 MDHEN and CDR2 SYDVKM.

The chain joins TRBV9 to TRBJ2-3; D remains ambiguous. CDR1 is SGDLS and CDR2 is YYNGEE in the germline V gene. CDR3 length: 15 residues. The V end lost 7 bases, the J end lost 0 bases, and 15 bases lay between the germline ends. The CDR3 DNA is TGTGCCAGCCGTCCTGGCAGGCTGAGCACAGATACGCAGTATTTT. Translated: CASRPGRLSTDTQYF.

In its sample, this clonotype was seen many times. J is TRBJ1-5 and V is TRBV6-1, with unresolved D. CDR1 is MNHNS and CDR2 is SASEGT in the germline V gene. This CDR3 has 15 amino acids. V lost 3 bases to trimming and J lost 0 bases, with 9 bases between them. The CDR3 loop is CASSETDYSNQPQHF. The CDR3, as DNA: TGTGCCAGCAGTGAGACGGATTATAGCAATCAGCCCCAGCATTTT.